What follows are 2 T cell receptor beta chains derived from one specimen sequenced in a study of T cell repertoires in cytomegalovirus infection (dated by TCRdb to the late 2010s). No antigen is known for these receptors. This sample was sequenced with an Illumina HiSeq 1500. Using fastp trimming at Q25 and MiXCR clonotype assembly, TCRdb reanalyzed the public sequencing data and kept in-frame beta chains. Rows are combined by CDR3 protein, so each entry shows the most common genes and DNA. The sample yields fewer than 1,000,000 distinct CDR3 sequences; around 30% were counted once. Clones ranked in the top ten supply roughly an eighth of the sample. This specimen's treatment or condition label, per the study, means: in vitro stimulation with specific CMV peptide epitopes to enrich CMV-specific T cells. The input for sequencing was cultured CD8+ T cells from PBMCs, taken from culture after CMV antigen stimulation. The receptors were gathered from a human donor in good health (CMV status not recorded). Some clones in this sample may be carry-over from other donors' samples.

This clonotype was counted at least ten times. The rearrangement joins TRBV7-6 to TRBJ2-3; the match to TRBD1 covers 7 bases. This CDR3 region has 17 residues. V was pared by 4 bases and J by 3 bases, with 13 bases of the junction left unmatched. Germline-derived CDR1 and CDR2 are SGHVS and FNYEAQ. CDR3 coding DNA: TGTGCCAGCAGCTCCCGAGACAGGGCTTTCTTAACAGATACGCAGTATTTT. As protein: CASSSRDRAFLTDTQYF.

This clonotype has more than one count but fewer than ten. This chain uses TRBV7-9 with TRBJ1-5; the match to TRBD1 covers 10 bases. The CDR3 has 17 residues. Per germline, CDR1 SEHNR and CDR2 FQNEAQ (reference sequence). Germline trimming cut 2 bases from V and 0 bases from J; bases unmatched to any gene: 4. The CDR3 nucleotides are TGTGCCAGCAGCTTATCCGGGACAGGGGCTAGCAATCAGCCCCAGCATTTT. It translates to CASSLSGTGASNQPQHF.